These 25 T cell receptor beta chains originate from one sample sequenced in a study of blood T cells in healthy people across ages. A second PCR, run for about 7 to 11 cycles, used a sample-barcoded 5' primer plus a J-beta primer mix. TCRdb re-analysed the 5' RACE reads in MiXCR, keeping a single row per CDR3 protein. The sample yields around 670,000 distinct CDR3 sequences, under 30% seen once. What was sequenced was blood. These receptors were taken from a woman of 80 years or more in good health.

This clonotype occurred a few times. This may stem from a read error, because a much larger clone lies one nucleotide away. The gene calls are TRBV6-6 and TRBJ2-5; D gene uncertain. The CDR3 is 11 amino acids. Germline values: CDR1 MNHNY, CDR2 SVGAGI (reference sequence). Trimming took off 4 bases at V and 11 bases at J, with 11 bases between the two ends. CDR3 amino acids: CASSSLDEQYF. The CDR3 bases are TGTGCCAGCAGTTCCCTCGATGAGCAGTACTTC.

With regard to this clonotype: The junction departs from germline at one end; a sequencing error may be responsible. The CDR3 is CASSFGRGAVSTDTQYF. DNA for the CDR3: TGTGCCAGCAGTTTCGGGAGAGGGGCAGTGAGCACGGATACGCAGTATTTT. This chain uses TRBV12-3 or TRBV12-4 with TRBJ2-3; maybe TRBD2 (6 bases). The CDR3 length is 17 residues.

The rearrangement joins TRBV4-2 to TRBJ2-1; D gene uncertain. V lost 1 base to trimming and J lost 6 bases, with 16 bases between them. The CDR3 has 16 residues. Germline-derived CDR1 and CDR2 are LGHNA and YNFKEQ. The chain's CDR3 is CASSQGGGSAGNEQFF. In nucleotides, the CDR3 is TGTGCCAGCAGCCAAGGGGGTGGCTCGGCCGGCAATGAGCAGTTCTTC.

This clonotype has ten or more counts. The rearrangement joins TRBV4-1 to TRBJ1-5, with a possible D match to TRBD1 (5 bases). Trimming took off 0 bases at V and 6 bases at J, with 15 bases between the two ends. This CDR3 is built from 16 residues. CDR1 MGHRA and CDR2 YSYEKL come from the germline V gene. DNA for the CDR3: TGCGCCAGCAGCCAAGATTCGTGGGGGGGTGGTCAGCCCCAGCATTTT. This translates into CASSQDSWGGGQPQHF.

V gene TRBV20-1 combines with J gene TRBJ2-5; 13 nucleotides line up with TRBD2. Germline V lookup: CDR1 DFQATT, CDR2 SNEGSKA (reference sequence). J was trimmed by 2 bases and V by 3 bases; bases with no gene match: 3. The CDR3 runs to 15 residues. CDR3 region: CSARTLAGGQETQYF. The CDR3 region has the DNA TGCAGTGCTAGGACACTAGCGGGGGGGCAAGAGACCCAGTACTTC.

There are a few counts of this clonotype. The chain has TRBV12-5 and TRBJ2-3, with D hard to call. V gave up 1 base and J gave up 3 bases, with 8 bases separating them. This CDR3 is 14 amino acids long. Germline-derived CDR1 and CDR2 are LGHNT and FRNRAP. For the CDR3, the DNA is TGTGCTAGTGGTTTGGGACCAACTACAGATACGCAGTATTTT. Translating it yields CASGLGPTTDTQYF.

V gene TRBV20-1 combines with J gene TRBJ1-5, with a weak D call TRBD1 (5 bases). V was shortened by 3 bases and J by 6 bases, with 15 bases between the two germline ends. CDR3 length equals 14 residues. Germline-derived CDR1 and CDR2 are DFQATT and SNEGSKA (reference sequence). The CDR3 is CSASSGRVGQPQHF. The CDR3 bases are TGCAGTGCTAGTTCCGGCAGGGTGGGTCAGCCCCAGCATTTT.

This clonotype occurred a few times. One base away lies a much larger clone, so this may be a sequencing read error. CDR3 in DNA: TGCGCCAGCAGCTGGGAAGGCAATGGGGATGAGCAGTTCTTC. It is translated as CASSWEGNGDEQFF. This chain links TRBV5-1 with TRBJ2-1; D is unresolved. The CDR3 loop spans 14 amino acids. Per the germline V gene, CDR1 is SGHRS and CDR2 is YFSETQ. V was pared by 3 bases and J by 8 bases, with 15 bases between.

This rearrangement joins TRBV20-1 to TRBJ2-4; 7 bases match TRBD1. V was clipped by 3 bases and J by 6 bases; unmatched bases: 8. The CDR3 spans 14 residues. Germline CDR1 and CDR2: DFQATT and SNEGSKA (reference sequence). CDR3 residues: CSASGGRQGNIQYF. In DNA, the CDR3 is TGCAGTGCTAGTGGAGGACGACAGGGAAACATTCAGTACTTC.

V and J are TRBV21-1 and TRBJ2-5; the tabulated D call, TRBD2, remains unverified against the DNA. TRBV21-1 is classified as a pseudogene. The CDR3 totals 18 residues. The CDR3 sequence is CASSKLGVGGDSQETQYF. DNA for the CDR3: TGTGCCAGCAGCAAATTAGGAGTCGGAGGGGACTCCCAAGAGACCCAGTACTTC.

The V and J genes are TRBV6-5 and TRBJ2-2, with D perhaps given as TRBD1 or TRBD2 (7 bases each). V was cut by 2 bases and J by 0 bases, with 13 bases left in between. The CDR3 loop spans 17 amino acids. Germline V CDR1 and CDR2: MNHEY, SVGAGI. The CDR3 here is CASSYGRGPANTGELFF. CDR3 coding DNA: TGTGCCAGCAGTTACGGGAGGGGGCCCGCGAACACCGGGGAGCTGTTTTTT.

The table lists this clonotype with many counts. This chain joins TRBV21-1 and TRBJ2-1; TRBD2 is the table's D call, not checked against the DNA. TRBV21-1 is listed as a pseudogene. The CDR3 runs to 19 residues. CDR3: CASSDERGATPFSYNEQFF. The DNA of the CDR3 is TGTGCCAGCAGCGATGAGCGGGGGGCTACTCCATTCTCCTACAATGAGCAGTTCTTC.

This clonotype was counted many times. The chain links TRBV7-2 to TRBJ2-5, with 7 bases identical to TRBD2. The J segment lost 2 bases and the V segment lost 5 bases, leaving 5 bases of the junction unmatched. Germline V lookup: CDR1 SGHTA, CDR2 FQGNSA. CDR3 length: 14 amino acids. The CDR3 loop reads CASSRGRAQETQYF. The CDR3 DNA is TGTGCCAGCAGCCGGGGGAGGGCGCAAGAGACCCAGTACTTC.

Note on this clonotype: A single base separates this from a much larger clone, so it may be a read error. The rearrangement links TRBV7-9 to TRBJ1-1; a possible D gene is TRBD1 (5 bases). Germline V gene sequence: CDR1 SEHNR, CDR2 FQNEAQ (reference sequence). This CDR3 has 14 amino acids. The CDR3: CAGSLATGGTEAFF. CDR3 nucleotides: TGTGCCGGCAGCTTAGCGACGGGGGGGACTGAAGCTTTCTTT.

The sample holds a few counts of this clonotype. This rearrangement joins TRBV15 to TRBJ2-2, with TRBD2 matching over 8 bases. The CDR3 sequence is 15 residues long. Germline V CDR1 and CDR2: LNHNV, YYDKDF (reference sequence). The V segment lost 4 bases and the J segment 7 bases; nucleotides outside the gene matches: 8. CDR3 sequence reads: CATSTAGTRHGELFF. As DNA, the CDR3 is TGTGCCACCAGCACCGCCGGGACTAGGCACGGGGAGCTGTTTTTT.

The chain carries TRBV5-1 and TRBJ2-5, with D possibly TRBD2 on 5 matching bases. The V end lost 0 bases, the J end lost 2 bases, and 11 bases lay between the germline ends. CDR1 and CDR2 from the germline V gene are SGHRS and YFSETQ. CDR3 length equals 15 residues. The CDR3 loop reads CASSLAGNPQETQYF. The CDR3 region has the DNA TGCGCCAGCAGCTTGGCCGGGAACCCTCAAGAGACCCAGTACTTC.

The rearrangement uses TRBV27 and TRBJ2-2; tentatively, D is TRBD1 (7 bases). V shed 4 bases and J shed 5 bases, with 11 bases lying between them. The CDR3 sequence is 14 residues long. Germline V CDR1 and CDR2: MNHEY, SMNVEV (reference sequence). The CDR3 loop reads CASSSQGGTGELFF. The DNA of the CDR3 is TGTGCCAGCAGTTCCCAGGGGGGTACCGGGGAGCTGTTTTTT.

The sample holds a few counts of this clonotype. One junction end disagrees with the germline gene, perhaps due to a read error. The V call is TRBV5-1, the J call TRBJ1-1; D is perhaps TRBD1 (6 bases). Germline CDR1 reads SGHRS; CDR2 reads YFSETQ. This CDR3 has 12 residues. The CDR3 DNA is TGCGCCAGCAGCTTCTCAGGGGCTGATGCTTTCTTT. Translating it yields CASSFSGADAFF.

The chain has TRBV7-2 and TRBJ2-4; TRBD2 matches 9 bases. The J call is uncertain, as TRBJ2-5 better fits the DNA end. The CDR3 covers 14 residues. In germline, CDR1 is SGHTA, CDR2 FQGNSA. DNA of the CDR3: TGTGCCAGCAGCTCGGGACTAGCTGAGGAGACCCAGTACTTC. Residues: CASSSGLAEETQYF.

This clonotype was counted at least ten times. This chain uses TRBV7-2 with TRBJ2-7; D possibly corresponds to TRBD1 (6 bases). V was cut by 5 bases and J by 0 bases, with 17 bases left in between. Germline-derived CDR1 and CDR2 are SGHTA and FQGNSA. CDR3 length equals 16 residues. This CDR3 reads CASSGSMTGFSYEQYF. The DNA of the CDR3 is TGTGCCAGCAGCGGAAGTATGACAGGATTCTCCTACGAGCAGTACTTC.

This clonotype appeared many times. The rearrangement uses TRBV4-2 and TRBJ1-2; 7 bases are a match to TRBD1. V was pared by 0 bases and J by 0 bases, with 4 bases of the junction left unmatched. The CDR3 length is 16 residues. Germline CDR1 is LGHNA and CDR2 is YNFKEQ. CDR3 residues: CASSQDRQGANYGYTF. Here the CDR3 DNA reads TGTGCCAGCAGCCAAGATCGACAGGGAGCTAACTATGGCTACACCTTC.

The chain is built from TRBV30 and TRBJ2-7; D is perhaps TRBD1 (5 bases). Germline V gene sequence: CDR1 GTSNPN, CDR2 SVGIG (reference sequence). CDR3 length: 13 amino acids. The ends were cut back, 4 bases at V and 2 bases at J, with 12 bases in the middle. CDR3 sequence reads: CAWKFGHTYEQYF. CDR3 nucleotide sequence: TGTGCCTGGAAATTTGGACATACCTACGAGCAGTACTTC.

This sequence joins TRBV11-3 and TRBJ2-2; 7 bases align to TRBD1. The J segment lost 8 bases and the V segment lost 5 bases, leaving 8 bases of the junction unmatched. Germline-derived CDR1 and CDR2 are SGHNT and YENEEA. There are 14 residues in the CDR3. CDR3: CASSPGQAVGELFF. The CDR3 DNA sequence: TGTGCCAGCAGCCCCGGACAGGCGGTGGGGGAGCTGTTTTTT.

In this sample, this clonotype turned up many times. The V and J genes are TRBV28 and TRBJ2-7; 10 nucleotides agree with TRBD2. With 10 bases clipped from V and 5 bases from J, the junction kept 8 bases outside the gene matches. Germline V gene sequence: CDR1 MDHEN, CDR2 SYDVKM. This CDR3 is built from 13 residues. DNA of the CDR3: TGTGCCACCCAGCGGGGGGGCCTGAACGAGCAGTACTTC. Its protein is CATQRGGLNEQYF.

This chain uses TRBV27 with TRBJ1-5; D uncertain. The CDR3 length is 12 residues. CDR1 is MNHEY and CDR2 is SMNVEV in the germline V gene (reference sequence). V was shortened by 6 bases and J by 4 bases, with 7 bases between the two germline ends. This CDR3 is CASSEMNQPQHF. The CDR3 DNA reads TGTGCCAGCAGCGAGATGAATCAGCCCCAGCATTTT.